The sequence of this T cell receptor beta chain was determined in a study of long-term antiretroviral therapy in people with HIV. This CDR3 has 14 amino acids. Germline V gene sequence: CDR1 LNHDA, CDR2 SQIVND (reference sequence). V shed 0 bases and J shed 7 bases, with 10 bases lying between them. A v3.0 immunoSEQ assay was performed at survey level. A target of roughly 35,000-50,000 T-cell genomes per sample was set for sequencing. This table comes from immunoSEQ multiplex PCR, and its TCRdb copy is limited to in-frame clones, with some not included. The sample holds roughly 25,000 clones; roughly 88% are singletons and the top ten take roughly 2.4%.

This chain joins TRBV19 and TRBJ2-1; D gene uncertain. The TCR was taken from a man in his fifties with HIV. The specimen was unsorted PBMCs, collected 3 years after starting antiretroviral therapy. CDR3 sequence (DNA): TGTGCCAGTAGTATAGATCTCGGTTGGAATGAGCAGTTCTTC. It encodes CASSIDLGWNEQFF.